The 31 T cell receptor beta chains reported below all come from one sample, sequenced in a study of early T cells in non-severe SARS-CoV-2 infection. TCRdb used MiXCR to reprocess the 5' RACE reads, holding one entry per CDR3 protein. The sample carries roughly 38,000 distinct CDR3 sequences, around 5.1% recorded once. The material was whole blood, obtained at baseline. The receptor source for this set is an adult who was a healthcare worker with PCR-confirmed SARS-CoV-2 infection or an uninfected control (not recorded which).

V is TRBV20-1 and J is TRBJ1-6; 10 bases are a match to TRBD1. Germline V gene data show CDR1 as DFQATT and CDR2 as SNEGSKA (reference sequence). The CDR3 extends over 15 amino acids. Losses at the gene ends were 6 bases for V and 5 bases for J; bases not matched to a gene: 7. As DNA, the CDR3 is TGCAGTGCGAGACAGGGGGCTGGTGATAATTCACCCCTCCACTTT. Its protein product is CSARQGAGDNSPLHF.

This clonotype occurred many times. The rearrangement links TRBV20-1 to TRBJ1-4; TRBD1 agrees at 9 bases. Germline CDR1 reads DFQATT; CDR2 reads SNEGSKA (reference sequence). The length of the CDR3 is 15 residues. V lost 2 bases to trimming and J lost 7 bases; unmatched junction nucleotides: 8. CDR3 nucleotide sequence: TGCAGTGCTAGACGCGGGACAGGGAGAGGTGAAAAACTGTTTTTT. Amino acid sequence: CSARRGTGRGEKLFF.

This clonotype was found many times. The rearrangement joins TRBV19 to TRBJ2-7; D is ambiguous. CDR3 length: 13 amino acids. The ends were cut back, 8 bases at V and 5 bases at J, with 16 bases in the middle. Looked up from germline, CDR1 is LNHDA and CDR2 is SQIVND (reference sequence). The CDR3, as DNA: TGTGCCAGTCTGCTCGGGCAGGTCGACGAGCAGTACTTC. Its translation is CASLLGQVDEQYF.

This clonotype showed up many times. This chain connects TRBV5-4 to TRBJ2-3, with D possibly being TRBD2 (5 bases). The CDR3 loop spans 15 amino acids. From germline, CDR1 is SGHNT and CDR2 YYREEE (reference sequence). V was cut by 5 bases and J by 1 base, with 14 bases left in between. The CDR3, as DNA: TGTGCCAGCAGAATAAGCGGAAGGCGCACAGATACGCAGTATTTT. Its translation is CASRISGRRTDTQYF.

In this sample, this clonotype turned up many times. The CDR3: CASSPINTEAFF. In nucleotides, the CDR3 is TGTGCCAGCAGCCCAATCAACACTGAAGCTTTCTTT. This rearrangement joins TRBV7-8 to TRBJ1-1; no clear D. V lost 5 bases and J 2 bases, leaving 6 bases between the germline ends. The CDR3 is 12 residues long. Germline V gives CDR1 SGHVS, CDR2 FQNEAQ.

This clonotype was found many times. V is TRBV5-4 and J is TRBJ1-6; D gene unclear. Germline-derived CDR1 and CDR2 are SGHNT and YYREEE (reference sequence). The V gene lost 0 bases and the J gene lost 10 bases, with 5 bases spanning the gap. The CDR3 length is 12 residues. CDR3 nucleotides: TGTGCCAGCAGCTTGGAGTGGTCACCCCTCCACTTT. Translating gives CASSLEWSPLHF.

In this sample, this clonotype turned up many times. The CDR3 DNA follows: TGTGCCAGCAGAAACCGCTTCACGGGGTCTGGGGCCAACGTCCTGACTTTC. Its translation is CASRNRFTGSGANVLTF. This chain joins TRBV5-8 and TRBJ2-6, with D possibly being TRBD2 (5 bases). In germline, CDR1 is SGHTS, CDR2 YDEGEE. The CDR3 covers 17 residues. V lost 5 bases and J lost 1, with 16 bases in between.

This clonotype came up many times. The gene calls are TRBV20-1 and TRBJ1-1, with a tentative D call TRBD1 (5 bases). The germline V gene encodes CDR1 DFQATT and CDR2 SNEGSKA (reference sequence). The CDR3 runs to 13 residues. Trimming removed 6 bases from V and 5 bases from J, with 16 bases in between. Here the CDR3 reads CSAIAGGRTEAFF. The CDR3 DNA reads TGCAGTGCCATAGCCGGGGGGAGAACTGAAGCTTTCTTT.

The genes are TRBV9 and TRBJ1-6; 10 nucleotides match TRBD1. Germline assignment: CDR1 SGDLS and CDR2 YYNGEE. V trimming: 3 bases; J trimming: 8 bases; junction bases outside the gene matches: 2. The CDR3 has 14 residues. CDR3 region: CASSAGTGDSPLHF. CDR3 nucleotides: TGTGCCAGCAGCGCCGGGACAGGGGATTCACCCCTCCACTTT.

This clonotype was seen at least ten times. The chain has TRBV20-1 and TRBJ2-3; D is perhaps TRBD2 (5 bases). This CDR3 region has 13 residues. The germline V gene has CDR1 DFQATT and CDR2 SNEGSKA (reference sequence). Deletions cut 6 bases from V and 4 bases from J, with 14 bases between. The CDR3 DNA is TGCAGTGCCCGACGGGATGGGCCAGATACGCAGTATTTT. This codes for CSARRDGPDTQYF.

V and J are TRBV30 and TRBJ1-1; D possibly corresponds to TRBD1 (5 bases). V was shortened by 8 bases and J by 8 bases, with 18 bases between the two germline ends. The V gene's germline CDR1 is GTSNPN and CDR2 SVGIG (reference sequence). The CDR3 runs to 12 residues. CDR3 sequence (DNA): TGTGCCACCTCAAAGACCGGGACCGAAGCTTTCTTT. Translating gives CATSKTGTEAFF.

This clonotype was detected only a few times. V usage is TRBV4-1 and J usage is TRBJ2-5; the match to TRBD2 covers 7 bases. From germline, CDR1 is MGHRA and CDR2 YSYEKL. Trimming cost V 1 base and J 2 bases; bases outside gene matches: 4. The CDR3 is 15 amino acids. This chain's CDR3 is CASSQGLAEQETQYF. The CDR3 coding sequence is TGCGCCAGCAGCCAAGGGCTAGCGGAGCAAGAGACCCAGTACTTC.

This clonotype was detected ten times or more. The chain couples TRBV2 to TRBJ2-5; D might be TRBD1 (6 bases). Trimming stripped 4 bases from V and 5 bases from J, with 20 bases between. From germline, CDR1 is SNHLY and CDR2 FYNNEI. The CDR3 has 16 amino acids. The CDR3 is CASSGSKGVVVETQYF. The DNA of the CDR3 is TGTGCCAGCAGTGGAAGCAAGGGGGTAGTGGTGGAGACCCAGTACTTC.

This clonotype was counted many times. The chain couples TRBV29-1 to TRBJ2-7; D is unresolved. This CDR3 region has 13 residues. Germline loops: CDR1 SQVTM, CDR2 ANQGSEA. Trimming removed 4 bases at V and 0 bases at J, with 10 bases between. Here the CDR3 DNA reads TGCAGCGTTGCGAGAGACAACTCCTACGAGCAGTACTTC. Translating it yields CSVARDNSYEQYF.

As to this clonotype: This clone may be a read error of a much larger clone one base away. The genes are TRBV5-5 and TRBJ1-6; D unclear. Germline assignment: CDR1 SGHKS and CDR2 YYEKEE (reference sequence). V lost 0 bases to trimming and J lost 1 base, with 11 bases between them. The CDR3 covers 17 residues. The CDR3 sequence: CASSLDSHGSYNSPLHF. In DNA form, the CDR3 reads TGTGCCAGCAGCTTGGATTCGCATGGTTCCTATAATTCACCCCTCCACTTT.

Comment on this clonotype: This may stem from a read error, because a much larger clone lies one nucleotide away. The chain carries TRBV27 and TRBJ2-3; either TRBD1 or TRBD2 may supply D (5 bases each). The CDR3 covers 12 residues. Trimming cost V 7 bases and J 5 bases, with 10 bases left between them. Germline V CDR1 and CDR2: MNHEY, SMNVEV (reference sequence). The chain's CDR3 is CASKWGRDTQYF. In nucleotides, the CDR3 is TGTGCCAGCAAATGGGGGAGAGATACGCAGTATTTT.

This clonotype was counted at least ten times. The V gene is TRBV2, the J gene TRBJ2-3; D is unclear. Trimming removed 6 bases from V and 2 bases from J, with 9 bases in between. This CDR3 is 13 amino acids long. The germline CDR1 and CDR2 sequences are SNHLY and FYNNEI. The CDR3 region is CASRDGYTDTQYF. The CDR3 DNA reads TGTGCCAGCAGGGACGGTTACACAGATACGCAGTATTTT.

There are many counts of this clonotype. The CDR3 reads CASSSQDSSLHF. The CDR3, as DNA: TGTGCCAGCAGTTCTCAGGACAGCTCCCTCCACTTT. The V and J genes are TRBV6-5 and TRBJ1-6; possible D gene TRBD1, 6 bases. V lost 4 bases, J lost 14 bases, and 12 bases lay in between. Germline CDR1 reads MNHEY; CDR2 reads SVGAGI. The CDR3 totals 12 residues.

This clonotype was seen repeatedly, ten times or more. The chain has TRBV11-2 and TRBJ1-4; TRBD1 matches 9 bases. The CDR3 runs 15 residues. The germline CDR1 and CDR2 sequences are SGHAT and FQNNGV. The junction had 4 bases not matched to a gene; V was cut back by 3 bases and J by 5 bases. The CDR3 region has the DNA TGTGCCAGCAGCTTGGGACAGGGAAAGAATGAAAAACTGTTTTTT. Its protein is CASSLGQGKNEKLFF.

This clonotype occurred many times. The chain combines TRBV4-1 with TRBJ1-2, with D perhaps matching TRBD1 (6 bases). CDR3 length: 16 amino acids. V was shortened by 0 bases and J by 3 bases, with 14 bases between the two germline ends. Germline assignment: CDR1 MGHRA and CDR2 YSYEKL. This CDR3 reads CASSQERSGGDYGYTF. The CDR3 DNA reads TGCGCCAGCAGCCAAGAAAGGTCCGGGGGCGACTATGGCTACACCTTC.

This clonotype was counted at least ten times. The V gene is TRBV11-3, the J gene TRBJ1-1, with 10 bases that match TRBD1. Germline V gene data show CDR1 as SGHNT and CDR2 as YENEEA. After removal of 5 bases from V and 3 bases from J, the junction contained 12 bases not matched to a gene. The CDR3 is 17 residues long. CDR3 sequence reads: CASSPGQGDIGDTEAFF. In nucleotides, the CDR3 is TGTGCCAGCAGCCCAGGACAGGGGGACATCGGGGACACTGAAGCTTTCTTT.

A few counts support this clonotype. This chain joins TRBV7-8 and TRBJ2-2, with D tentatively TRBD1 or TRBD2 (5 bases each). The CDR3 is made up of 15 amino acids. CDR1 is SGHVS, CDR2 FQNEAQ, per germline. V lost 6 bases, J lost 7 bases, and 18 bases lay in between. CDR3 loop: CASSPTRGDDGELFF. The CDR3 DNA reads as TGTGCCAGCAGTCCAACTAGAGGGGATGACGGGGAGCTGTTTTTT.

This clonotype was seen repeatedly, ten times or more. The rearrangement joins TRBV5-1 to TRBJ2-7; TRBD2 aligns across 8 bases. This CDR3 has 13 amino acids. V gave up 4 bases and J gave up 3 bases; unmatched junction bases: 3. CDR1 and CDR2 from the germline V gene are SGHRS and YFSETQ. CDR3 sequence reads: CASSLAGLYEQYF. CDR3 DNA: TGCGCCAGCAGCCTAGCGGGTCTCTACGAGCAGTACTTC.

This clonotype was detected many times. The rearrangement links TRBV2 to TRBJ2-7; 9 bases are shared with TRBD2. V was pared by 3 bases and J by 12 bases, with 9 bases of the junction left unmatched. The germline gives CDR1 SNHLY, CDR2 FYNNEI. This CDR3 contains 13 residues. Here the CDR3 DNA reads TGTGCCAGCAGTGAGATGCTAGCGGGAATTCGGTACTTC. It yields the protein CASSEMLAGIRYF.

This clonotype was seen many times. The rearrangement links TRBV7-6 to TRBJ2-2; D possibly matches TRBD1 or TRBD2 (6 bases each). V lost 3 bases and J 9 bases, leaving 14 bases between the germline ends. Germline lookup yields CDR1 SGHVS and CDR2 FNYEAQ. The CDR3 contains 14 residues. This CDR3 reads CASSFTGARRELFF. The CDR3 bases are TGTGCCAGCAGCTTTACGGGGGCGAGGAGGGAGCTGTTTTTT.

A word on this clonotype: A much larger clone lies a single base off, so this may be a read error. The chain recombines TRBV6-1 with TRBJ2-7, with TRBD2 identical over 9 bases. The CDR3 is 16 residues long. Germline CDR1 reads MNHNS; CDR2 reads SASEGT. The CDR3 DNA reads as TGTGCCAGCTGTGAAGCTTACCTAGCGGGATTTCACGAGCAGTACTTC. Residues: CASCEAYLAGFHEQYF.

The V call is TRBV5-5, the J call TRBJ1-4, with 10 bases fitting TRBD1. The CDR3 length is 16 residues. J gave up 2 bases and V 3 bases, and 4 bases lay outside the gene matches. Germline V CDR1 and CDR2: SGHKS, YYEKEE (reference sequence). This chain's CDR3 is CASSYRQGATNEKLFF. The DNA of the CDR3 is TGTGCCAGCAGCTACAGACAGGGGGCTACTAATGAAAAACTGTTTTTT.

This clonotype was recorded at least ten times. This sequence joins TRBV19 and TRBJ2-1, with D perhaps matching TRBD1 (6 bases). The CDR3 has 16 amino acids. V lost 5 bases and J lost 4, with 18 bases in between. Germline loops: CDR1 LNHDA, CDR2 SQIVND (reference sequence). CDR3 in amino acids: CASSPGTIPPYNEQFF. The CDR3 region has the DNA TGTGCCAGTAGTCCGGGGACAATCCCCCCTTACAATGAGCAGTTCTTC.

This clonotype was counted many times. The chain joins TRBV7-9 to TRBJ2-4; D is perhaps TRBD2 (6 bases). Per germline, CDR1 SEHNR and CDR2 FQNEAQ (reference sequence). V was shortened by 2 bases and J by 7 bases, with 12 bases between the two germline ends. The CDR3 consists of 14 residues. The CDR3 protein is CASSLNSGRNIQYF. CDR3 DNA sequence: TGTGCCAGCAGCTTAAATAGCGGTAGGAACATTCAGTACTTC.

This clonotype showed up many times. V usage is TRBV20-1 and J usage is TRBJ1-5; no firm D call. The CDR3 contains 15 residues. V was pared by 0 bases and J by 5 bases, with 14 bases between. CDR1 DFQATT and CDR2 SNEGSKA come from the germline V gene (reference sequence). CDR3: CSARDLKAQYQPQHF. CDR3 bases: TGCAGTGCTAGAGACCTCAAGGCACAATATCAGCCCCAGCATTTT.

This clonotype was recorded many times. CDR3 residues: CASSQAGSSYNEQFF. In DNA, the CDR3 is TGCGCCAGCAGCCAAGCGGGAAGCTCCTACAATGAGCAGTTCTTC. This chain connects TRBV4-3 to TRBJ2-1, with D tentatively TRBD2 (5 bases). Germline V gene data show CDR1 as LGHNA and CDR2 as YSLEER. Trimming removed 1 base from V and 0 bases from J, with 7 bases in between. This CDR3 has 15 amino acids.